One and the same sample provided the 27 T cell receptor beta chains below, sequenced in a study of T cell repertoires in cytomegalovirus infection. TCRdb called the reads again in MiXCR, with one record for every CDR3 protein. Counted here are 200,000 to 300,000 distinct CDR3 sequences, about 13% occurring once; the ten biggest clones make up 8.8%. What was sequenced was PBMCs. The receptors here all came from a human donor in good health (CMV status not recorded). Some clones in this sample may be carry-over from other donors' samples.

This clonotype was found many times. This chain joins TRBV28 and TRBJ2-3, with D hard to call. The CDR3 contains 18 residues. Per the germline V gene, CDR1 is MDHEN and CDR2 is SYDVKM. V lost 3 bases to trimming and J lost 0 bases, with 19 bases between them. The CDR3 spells CASSFDLPLDSSTDTQYF. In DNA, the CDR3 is TGTGCCAGCAGTTTTGATTTGCCACTTGACTCTAGCACAGATACGCAGTATTTT.

In nucleotides, the CDR3 is TGTGCCAGCAGCTCCCGGACAGCCGACCAAGCTTTCTTT. Translating it yields CASSSRTADQAFF. The J gene is TRBJ1-1, the V gene TRBV5-4; D perhaps matches TRBD1 (6 bases). V lost 3 bases and J lost 9, with 15 bases in between. The CDR3 loop spans 13 amino acids. CDR1 is SGHNT and CDR2 is YYREEE in the germline V gene (reference sequence). Variable domain in full (rest from reference TRBV5-4 and TRBJ1-1): ETGVTQSPTHLIKTRGQQVTLRCSSQSGHNTVSWYQQALGQGPQFIFQYYREEENGRGNFPPRFSGLQFPNYSSELNVNALELDDSALYLCASSSRTADQAFFGQGTRLTVV.

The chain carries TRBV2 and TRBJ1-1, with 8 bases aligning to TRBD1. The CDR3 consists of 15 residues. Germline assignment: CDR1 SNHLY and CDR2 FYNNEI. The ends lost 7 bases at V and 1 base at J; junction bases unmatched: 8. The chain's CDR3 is CASNRDRSPNTEAFF. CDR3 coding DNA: TGTGCCAGCAATCGGGACAGGAGCCCGAACACTGAAGCTTTCTTT.

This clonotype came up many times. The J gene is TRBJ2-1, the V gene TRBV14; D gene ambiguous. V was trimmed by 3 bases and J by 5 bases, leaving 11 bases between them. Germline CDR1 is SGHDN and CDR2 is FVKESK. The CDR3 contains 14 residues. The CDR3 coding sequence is TGTGCCAGCAGCCATCCCCGGTACGACAATGAGCAGTTCTTC. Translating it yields CASSHPRYDNEQFF. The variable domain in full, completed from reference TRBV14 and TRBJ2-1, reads EAGVTQFPSHSVIEKGQTVTLRCDPISGHDNLYWYRRVMGKEIKFLLHFVKESKQDESGMPNNRFLAERTGGTYSTLKVQPAELEDSGVYFCASSHPRYDNEQFFGPGTRLTVL.

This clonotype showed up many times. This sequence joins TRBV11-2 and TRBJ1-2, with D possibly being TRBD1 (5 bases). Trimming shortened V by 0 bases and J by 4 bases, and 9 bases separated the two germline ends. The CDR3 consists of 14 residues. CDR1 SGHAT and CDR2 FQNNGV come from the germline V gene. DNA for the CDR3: TGTGCCAGCAGCTTAGAGACAGTCTCCTATGGCTACACCTTC. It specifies CASSLETVSYGYTF. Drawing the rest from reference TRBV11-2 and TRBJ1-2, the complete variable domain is EAGVAQSPRYKIIEKRQSVAFWCNPISGHATLYWYQQILGQGPKLLIQFQNNGVVDDSQLPKDRFSAERLKGVDSTLKIQPAKLEDSAVYLCASSLETVSYGYTFGSGTRLTVV.

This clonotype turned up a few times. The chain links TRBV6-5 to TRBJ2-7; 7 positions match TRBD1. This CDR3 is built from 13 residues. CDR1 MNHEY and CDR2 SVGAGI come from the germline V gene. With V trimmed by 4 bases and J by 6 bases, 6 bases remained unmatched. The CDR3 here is CASSWGQLFEQYF. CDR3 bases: TGTGCCAGCAGTTGGGGACAGCTATTCGAGCAGTACTTC.

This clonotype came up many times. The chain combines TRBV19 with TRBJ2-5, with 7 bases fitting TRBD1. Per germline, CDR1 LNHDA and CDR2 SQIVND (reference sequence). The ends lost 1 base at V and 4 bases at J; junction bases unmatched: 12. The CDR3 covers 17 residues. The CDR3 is CASSIGAGTDIRETQYF. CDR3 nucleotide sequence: TGTGCCAGTAGTATAGGTGCCGGGACAGATATTCGAGAGACCCAGTACTTC. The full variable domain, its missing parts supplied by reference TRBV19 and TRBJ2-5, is DGGITQSPKYLFRKEGQNVTLSCEQNLNHDAMYWYRQDPGQGLRLIYYSQIVNDFQKGDIAEGYSVSREKKESFPLTVTSAQKNPTAFYLCASSIGAGTDIRETQYFGPGTRLLVL.

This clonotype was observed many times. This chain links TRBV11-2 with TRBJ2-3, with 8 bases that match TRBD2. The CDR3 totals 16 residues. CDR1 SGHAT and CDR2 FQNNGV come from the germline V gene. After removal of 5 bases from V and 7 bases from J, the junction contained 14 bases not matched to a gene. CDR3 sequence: CASSPVTSAKSNTQYF. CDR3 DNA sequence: TGTGCCAGCAGCCCGGTGACTAGCGCTAAGTCCAATACGCAGTATTTT.

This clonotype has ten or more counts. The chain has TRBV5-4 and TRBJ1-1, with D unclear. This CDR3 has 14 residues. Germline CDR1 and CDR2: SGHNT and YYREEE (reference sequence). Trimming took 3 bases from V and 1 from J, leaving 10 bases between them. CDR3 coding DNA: TGTGCCAGCAGCTCCTTCGGGGAGAACACTGAAGCTTTCTTT. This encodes CASSSFGENTEAFF.

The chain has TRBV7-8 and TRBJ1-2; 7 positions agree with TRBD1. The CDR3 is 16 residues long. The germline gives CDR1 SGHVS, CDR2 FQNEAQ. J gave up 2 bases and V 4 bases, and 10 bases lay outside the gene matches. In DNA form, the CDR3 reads TGTGCCAGCAGCTCCCCGGGACAGACCCTAAACTATGGCTACACCTTC. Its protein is CASSSPGQTLNYGYTF.

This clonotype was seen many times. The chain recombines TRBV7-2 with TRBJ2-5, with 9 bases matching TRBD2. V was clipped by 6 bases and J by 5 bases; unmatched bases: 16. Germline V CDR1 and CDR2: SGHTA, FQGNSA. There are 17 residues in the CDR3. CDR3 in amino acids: CASSLVVAGASGETQYF. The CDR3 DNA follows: TGTGCCAGCAGTCTAGTGGTAGCGGGGGCCTCGGGGGAGACCCAGTACTTC.

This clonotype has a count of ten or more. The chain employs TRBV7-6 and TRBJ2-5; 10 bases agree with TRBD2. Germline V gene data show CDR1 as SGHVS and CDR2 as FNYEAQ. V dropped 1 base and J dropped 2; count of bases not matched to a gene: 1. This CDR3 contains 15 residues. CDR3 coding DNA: TGTGCCAGCAGCTTAGTACTAGCGGGGCAAGAGACCCAGTACTTC. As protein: CASSLVLAGQETQYF.

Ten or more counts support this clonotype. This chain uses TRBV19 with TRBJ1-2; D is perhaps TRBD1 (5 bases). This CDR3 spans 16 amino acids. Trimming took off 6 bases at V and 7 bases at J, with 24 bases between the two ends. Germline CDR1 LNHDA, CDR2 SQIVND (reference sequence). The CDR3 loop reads CASSPRLPGRQGGYTF. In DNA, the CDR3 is TGTGCCAGTAGCCCACGCCTCCCTGGAAGGCAGGGTGGCTACACCTTC.

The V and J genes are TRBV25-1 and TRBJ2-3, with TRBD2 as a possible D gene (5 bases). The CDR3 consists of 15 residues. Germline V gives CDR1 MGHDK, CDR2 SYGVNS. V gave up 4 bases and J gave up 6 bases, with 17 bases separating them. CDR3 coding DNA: TGTGCCAGCAGTGCGGATCGGACTGTGCTGGATACGCAGTATTTT. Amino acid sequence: CASSADRTVLDTQYF.

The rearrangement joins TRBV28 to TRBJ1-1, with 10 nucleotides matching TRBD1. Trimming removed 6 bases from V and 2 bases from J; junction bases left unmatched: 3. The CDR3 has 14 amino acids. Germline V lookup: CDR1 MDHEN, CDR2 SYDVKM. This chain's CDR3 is CASRETGGNTEAFF. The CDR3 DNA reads TGTGCCAGCAGAGAGACAGGGGGCAACACTGAAGCTTTCTTT.

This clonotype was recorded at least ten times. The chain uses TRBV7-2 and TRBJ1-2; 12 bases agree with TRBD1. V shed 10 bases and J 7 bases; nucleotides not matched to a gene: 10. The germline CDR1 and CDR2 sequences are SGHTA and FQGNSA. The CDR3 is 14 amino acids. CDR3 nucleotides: TGTGCCATCAACCCGGGACAGGGGGCGGTTGGCTACACCTTC. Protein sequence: CAINPGQGAVGYTF.

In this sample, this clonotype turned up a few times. The CDR3, as DNA: TGTGCCAGCAGCGCTCGGACAGGGGATAATTCACCCCTCCACTTT. It encodes CASSARTGDNSPLHF. The chain recombines TRBV9 with TRBJ1-6; 9 nucleotides agree with TRBD1. Germline loops: CDR1 SGDLS, CDR2 YYNGEE. CDR3 length: 15 amino acids. The J segment lost 5 bases and the V segment lost 3 bases, leaving 3 bases of the junction unmatched.

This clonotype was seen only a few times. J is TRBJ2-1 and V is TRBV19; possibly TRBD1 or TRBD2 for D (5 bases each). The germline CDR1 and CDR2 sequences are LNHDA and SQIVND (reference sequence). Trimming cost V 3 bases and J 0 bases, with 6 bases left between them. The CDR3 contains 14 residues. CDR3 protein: CASSIGGSYNEQFF. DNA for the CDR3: TGTGCCAGTAGTATTGGGGGCTCCTACAATGAGCAGTTCTTC.

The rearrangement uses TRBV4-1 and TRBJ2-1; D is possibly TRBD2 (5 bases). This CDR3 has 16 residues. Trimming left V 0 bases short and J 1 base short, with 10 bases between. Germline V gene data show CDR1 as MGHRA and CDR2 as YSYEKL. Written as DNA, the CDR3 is TGCGCCAGCAGCCAAGATGGGAGCGCGTCCTACAATGAGCAGTTCTTC. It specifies CASSQDGSASYNEQFF.

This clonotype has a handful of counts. CDR3 loop: CASSQDWGSGSGETQYF. The CDR3 DNA follows: TGCGCCAGCAGCCAAGATTGGGGTAGCGGGAGTGGAGAGACCCAGTACTTC. This chain uses TRBV4-1 with TRBJ2-5, with 9 bases fitting TRBD2. Germline loops: CDR1 MGHRA, CDR2 YSYEKL. V was clipped by 0 bases and J by 4 bases; unmatched bases: 9. The CDR3 length is 17 residues.

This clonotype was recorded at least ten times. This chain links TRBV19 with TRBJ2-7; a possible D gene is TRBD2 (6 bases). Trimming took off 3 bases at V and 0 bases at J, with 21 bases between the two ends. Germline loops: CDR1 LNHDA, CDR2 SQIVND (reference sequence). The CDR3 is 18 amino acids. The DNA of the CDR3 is TGTGCCAGTAGTATGACGGGACGGTGGGACTCAGGCTCCTACGAGCAGTACTTC. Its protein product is CASSMTGRWDSGSYEQYF. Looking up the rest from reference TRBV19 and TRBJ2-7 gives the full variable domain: DGGITQSPKYLFRKEGQNVTLSCEQNLNHDAMYWYRQDPGQGLRLIYYSQIVNDFQKGDIAEGYSVSREKKESFPLTVTSAQKNPTAFYLCASSMTGRWDSGSYEQYFGPGTRLTVT.

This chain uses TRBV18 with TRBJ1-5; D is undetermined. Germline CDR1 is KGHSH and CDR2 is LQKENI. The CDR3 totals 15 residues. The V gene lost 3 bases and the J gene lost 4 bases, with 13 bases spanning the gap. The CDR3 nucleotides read TGTGCCAGCTCACCCGACGGTCTCACGAATCAGCCCCAGCATTTT. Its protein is CASSPDGLTNQPQHF.

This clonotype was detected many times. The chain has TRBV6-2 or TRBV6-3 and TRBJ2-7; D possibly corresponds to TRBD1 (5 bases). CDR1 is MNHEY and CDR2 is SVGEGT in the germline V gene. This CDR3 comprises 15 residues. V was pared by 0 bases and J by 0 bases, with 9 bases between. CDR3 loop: CASSYSETVSYEQYF. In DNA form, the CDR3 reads TGTGCCAGCAGTTACTCGGAGACAGTCTCCTACGAGCAGTACTTC.

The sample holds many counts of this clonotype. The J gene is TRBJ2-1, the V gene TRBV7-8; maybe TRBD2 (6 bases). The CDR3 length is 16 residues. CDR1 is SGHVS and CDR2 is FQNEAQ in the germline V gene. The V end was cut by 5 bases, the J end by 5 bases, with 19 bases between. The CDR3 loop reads CASSPLVGRRDNEQFF. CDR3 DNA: TGTGCCAGCAGCCCCCTTGTTGGACGGAGGGACAATGAGCAGTTCTTC.

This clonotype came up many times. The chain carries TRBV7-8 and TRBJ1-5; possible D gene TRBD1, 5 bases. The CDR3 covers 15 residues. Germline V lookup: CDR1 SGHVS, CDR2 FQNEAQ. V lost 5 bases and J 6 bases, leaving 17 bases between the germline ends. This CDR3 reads CASSHQGGLGQPQHF. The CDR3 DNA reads TGTGCCAGCAGCCACCAGGGAGGGTTGGGTCAGCCCCAGCATTTT. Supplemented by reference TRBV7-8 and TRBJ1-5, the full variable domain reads GAGVSQSPRYKVAKRGQDVALRCDPISGHVSLFWYQQALGQGPEFLTYFQNEAQLDKSGLPSDRFFAERPEGSVSTLKIQRTQQEDSAVYLCASSHQGGLGQPQHFGDGTRLSIL.

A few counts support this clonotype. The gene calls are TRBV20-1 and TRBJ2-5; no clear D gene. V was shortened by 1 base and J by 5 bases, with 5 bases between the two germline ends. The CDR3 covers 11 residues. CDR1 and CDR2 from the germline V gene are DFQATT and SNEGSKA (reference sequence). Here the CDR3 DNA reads TGCAGTGCTAGAGTCGTGGAGACCCAGTACTTC. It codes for CSARVVETQYF.

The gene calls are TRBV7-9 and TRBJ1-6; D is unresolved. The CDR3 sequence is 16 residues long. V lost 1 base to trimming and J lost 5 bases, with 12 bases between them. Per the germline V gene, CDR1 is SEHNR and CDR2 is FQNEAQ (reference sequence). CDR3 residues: CASSLDWVTDNSPLHF. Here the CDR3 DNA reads TGTGCCAGCAGCTTAGATTGGGTTACAGATAATTCACCCCTCCACTTT.